The next 26 T cell receptor beta chains were all read from a single sample in a study of response to subunit inactivated influenza vaccine. TCRdb analysed the RT-PCR reads with MiXCR anew, one entry per CDR3 protein. The sample has about 570,000 distinct CDR3 sequences, about 11% seen once. These data are also associated with another study on T cells expressing NK-cell markers. This second study notes: TCR beta cDNA was generated via 5'RACE template switching incorporating UMIs.

Sequences were derived from PBMCs from blood, sampled on the day of vaccination. The origin of the receptors is a man aged 50-60 years who received an inactivated influenza vaccine.

The chain joins TRBV6-1 to TRBJ1-1; tentative D call: TRBD1 (5 bases). V shed 6 bases and J shed 11 bases, with 16 bases lying between them. The germline gives CDR1 MNHNS, CDR2 SASEGT. The CDR3 runs 12 residues. CDR3 residues: CASSRDSYGAFF. As DNA, the CDR3 is TGTGCCAGCAGCAGGGACTCCTACGGGGCTTTCTTT.

There are many counts of this clonotype. V usage is TRBV12-3 or TRBV12-4 and J usage is TRBJ2-7, with 8 nucleotides matching TRBD1. V was pared by 5 bases and J by 2 bases, with 5 bases of the junction left unmatched. This CDR3 is built from 14 residues. CDR3 protein: CASSPDRGAYEQYF. The DNA for the CDR3 is TGTGCCAGCAGTCCAGACAGGGGAGCCTACGAGCAGTACTTC.

This clonotype has more than one count but fewer than ten. The chain links TRBV7-9 to TRBJ2-7; perhaps D is TRBD1 or TRBD2 (6 bases each). The CDR3 loop spans 15 amino acids. Germline CDR1 is SEHNR and CDR2 is FQNEAQ (reference sequence). V lost 1 base and J 6 bases, leaving 16 bases between the germline ends. In DNA, the CDR3 is TGTGCCAGCAGCTTAGGGGGGGCGCGAGGTGCCGAGCAGTACTTC. Protein: CASSLGGARGAEQYF.

This clonotype was counted at least ten times. The genes are TRBV6-2 or TRBV6-3 and TRBJ2-1, with TRBD2 identical over 8 bases. The V gene's germline CDR1 is MNHEY and CDR2 SVGEGT. CDR3 size: 14 residues. J was trimmed by 7 bases and V by 10 bases; bases with no gene match: 12. The CDR3 DNA reads TGTGCCACCGAACGGGAGGGCCGCGGAAATGAGCAGTTCTTC. Amino acids: CATEREGRGNEQFF.

This clonotype has at least ten counts. The J gene is TRBJ2-3, the V gene TRBV5-1; 7 nucleotides match TRBD1. V lost 3 bases to trimming and J lost 4 bases; unmatched junction nucleotides: 5. Germline CDR1 and CDR2: SGHRS and YFSETQ. The CDR3 extends over 14 amino acids. The DNA for the CDR3 is TGCGCCAGCAGCTCCGTCGGACAGGCAGATACGCAGTATTTT. It translates to CASSSVGQADTQYF.

V gene TRBV21-1 combines with J gene TRBJ1-5. TRBV21-1 is annotated as a pseudogene. This CDR3 has 16 amino acids. CDR3 DNA: TGTGCCAGCAGCAAAGCTAAAACGGGGAGCAATCAGCCCCAGCATTTT. Protein sequence: CASSKAKTGSNQPQHF.

This clonotype has just one count. The chain employs TRBV18 and TRBJ2-7; D possibly corresponds to TRBD1 (5 bases). This CDR3 has 15 amino acids. Deletions cut 2 bases from V and 4 bases from J, with 15 bases between. The germline V gene encodes CDR1 KGHSH and CDR2 LQKENI. CDR3 in amino acids: CASSPGAAIGYEQYF. The CDR3 DNA reads TGTGCCAGCTCACCAGGGGCAGCCATAGGGTACGAGCAGTACTTC.

This clonotype appeared a few times. The chain couples TRBV20-1 to TRBJ2-2, with TRBD2 matching over 11 bases. V dropped 5 bases and J dropped 2; count of bases not matched to a gene: 7. Germline CDR1 DFQATT, CDR2 SNEGSKA (reference sequence). CDR3 length equals 16 residues. The CDR3 DNA reads TGCAGTGCTGACGATGGACTAGCGGGTAACACCGGGGAGCTGTTTTTT. Translated: CSADDGLAGNTGELFF.

This clonotype occurred many times. The rearrangement joins TRBV7-9 to TRBJ1-1; possible D gene TRBD1, 6 bases. Germline assignment: CDR1 SEHNR and CDR2 FQNEAQ (reference sequence). The CDR3 is made up of 13 amino acids. The V end lost 5 bases, the J end lost 4 bases, and 11 bases lay between the germline ends. The CDR3 nucleotides are TGTGCCAGCAGCCCCGGACAGATCACTGAAGCTTTCTTT. It codes for CASSPGQITEAFF.

In this sample, this clonotype turned up a few times. The V call is TRBV5-5, the J call TRBJ2-4; D remains unclear. CDR1 and CDR2 (germline): SGHKS, YYEKEE (reference sequence). V was cut by 0 bases and J by 9 bases, with 13 bases left in between. The length of the CDR3 is 14 residues. CDR3 in DNA: TGTGCCAGCAGCTTGGAGGCGTGGGGTGGCATTCAGTACTTC. Translating gives CASSLEAWGGIQYF.

This clonotype was counted ten times or more. The junction differs from germline at one of its ends, possibly a read error. This chain uses TRBV5-1 with TRBJ2-5; no clear D gene. Germline V gives CDR1 SGHRS, CDR2 YFSETQ. This CDR3 has 13 amino acids. The CDR3 region has the DNA TGTGCCAGCAGTTTAGGCAGGCAAGAGACCCAGTACTTC. Translating it yields CASSLGRQETQYF.

This clonotype has just a few counts. The rearrangement links TRBV29-1 to TRBJ2-2; D is ambiguous. V lost 2 bases, J lost 6 bases, and 10 bases lay in between. Germline CDR1 reads SQVTM; CDR2 reads ANQGSEA. The CDR3 is made up of 13 amino acids. CDR3 region: CSVEIGASGELFF. The CDR3, as DNA: TGCAGCGTTGAAATTGGAGCGTCCGGGGAGCTGTTTTTT.

The chain uses TRBV5-1 and TRBJ2-3; D may be TRBD1 or TRBD2 (5 bases each). Trimming shortened V by 4 bases and J by 2 bases, and 17 bases separated the two germline ends. Germline V gene lookup returns CDR1 SGHRS and CDR2 YFSETQ. This CDR3 has 16 residues. The CDR3 loop is CASSPGAGYNTDTQYF. The CDR3 coding sequence is TGCGCCAGCAGCCCCGGGGCGGGTTATAACACAGATACGCAGTATTTT.

The chain recombines TRBV10-3 with TRBJ1-5; D perhaps matches TRBD1 (6 bases). The CDR3 has 14 residues. The germline CDR1 and CDR2 sequences are ENHRY and SYGVKD. V dropped 3 bases and J dropped 6 bases, with 12 bases sitting between them. The CDR3 region is CAISEGGRTQPQHF. CDR3 bases: TGTGCCATCAGTGAAGGGGGAAGGACTCAGCCCCAGCATTTT.

This clonotype was counted between two and nine times. The chain joins TRBV15 to TRBJ2-3; 8 nucleotides align to TRBD2. There are 16 residues in the CDR3. V dropped 2 bases and J dropped 2; count of bases not matched to a gene: 6. Germline CDR1 reads LNHNV; CDR2 reads YYDKDF (reference sequence). The CDR3 here is CATSRRAGGLTDTQYF. The CDR3 DNA reads TGTGCCACCAGCAGAAGGGCGGGAGGTCTCACAGATACGCAGTATTTT.

This clonotype was counted between two and nine times. This chain connects TRBV6-5 to TRBJ2-6; weak D call: TRBD1 (6 bases). Germline-derived CDR1 and CDR2 are MNHEY and SVGAGI. V gave up 7 bases and J gave up 1 base, with 20 bases separating them. The CDR3 runs to 18 residues. The CDR3, as DNA: TGTGCCAGCAATTCGAAACAGGGATTCCCTTCTGGGGCCAACGTCCTGACTTTC. Translated, it gives CASNSKQGFPSGANVLTF.

This sequence joins TRBV2 and TRBJ2-5; D unresolved. V shed 5 bases and J shed 0 bases, with 16 bases lying between them. The length of the CDR3 is 16 residues. In germline, CDR1 is SNHLY, CDR2 FYNNEI. The CDR3 protein is CASSLMGYGNQETQYF. CDR3 bases: TGTGCCAGCAGTTTAATGGGGTATGGCAACCAAGAGACCCAGTACTTC.

The rearrangement uses TRBV18 and TRBJ1-2, with TRBD1 matching over 7 bases. The CDR3 contains 13 residues. The V segment lost 6 bases and the J segment 4 bases; nucleotides outside the gene matches: 5. Germline assignment: CDR1 KGHSH and CDR2 LQKENI. Written as DNA, the CDR3 is TGTGCCAGCTCTCCAGGGGGAAGCTATGGCTACACCTTC. It codes for CASSPGGSYGYTF. Together with reference TRBV18 and TRBJ1-2, the CDR3 gives the full variable domain: NAGVMQNPRHLVRRRGQEARLRCSPMKGHSHVYWYRQLPEEGLKFMVYLQKENIIDESGMPKERFSAEFPKEGPSILRIQQVVRGDSAAYFCASSPGGSYGYTFGSGTRLTVV.

In this sample, this clonotype turned up a few times. The J gene is TRBJ1-6, the V gene TRBV5-1, with D unresolved. This CDR3 has 14 residues. CDR1 is SGHRS and CDR2 is YFSETQ in the germline V gene. V lost 4 bases and J 5 bases, leaving 10 bases between the germline ends. As DNA, the CDR3 is TGCGCCAGCAGCCCGGGGATAGATAATTCACCCCTCCACTTT. Protein: CASSPGIDNSPLHF.

This clonotype was counted a few times. The chain recombines TRBV7-8 with TRBJ1-2; D may be TRBD1 (5 bases). V was clipped by 5 bases and J by 5 bases, with 15 bases between them. The CDR3 is 14 amino acids. Germline-derived CDR1 and CDR2 are SGHVS and FQNEAQ. CDR3: CASSVAGRSYGYTF. The CDR3, as DNA: TGTGCCAGCAGCGTCGCGGGACGATCTTATGGCTACACCTTC. Together with reference TRBV7-8 and TRBJ1-2, the CDR3 gives the full variable domain: GAGVSQSPRYKVAKRGQDVALRCDPISGHVSLFWYQQALGQGPEFLTYFQNEAQLDKSGLPSDRFFAERPEGSVSTLKIQRTQQEDSAVYLCASSVAGRSYGYTFGSGTRLTVV.

The chain is built from TRBV20-1 and TRBJ1-5; 9 bases line up with TRBD1. Germline V gene sequence: CDR1 DFQATT, CDR2 SNEGSKA (reference sequence). The CDR3 has 15 residues. The V and J ends lost 3 bases and 9 bases, in that order; junction bases with no gene match: 12. The CDR3 sequence: CSASQGQGSGGPQHF. The CDR3 nucleotides are TGCAGTGCTAGCCAGGGACAGGGAAGTGGGGGGCCCCAGCATTTT.

This clonotype was recorded a few times. The chain links TRBV7-2 to TRBJ2-3; TRBD1 aligns across 8 bases. V was clipped by 2 bases and J by 5 bases; unmatched bases: 9. The V gene's germline CDR1 is SGHTA and CDR2 FQGNSA. This CDR3 comprises 16 residues. The CDR3 bases are TGTGCCAGCAGCTTAACTCTACGACAGGGGCGAGATACGCAGTATTTT. Its translation is CASSLTLRQGRDTQYF.

The chain employs TRBV28 and TRBJ2-5, with D possibly being TRBD1 (6 bases). Germline CDR1 MDHEN, CDR2 SYDVKM. This CDR3 contains 15 residues. The V gene lost 3 bases and the J gene lost 5 bases, with 16 bases spanning the gap. The CDR3: CASSFYTTGMETQYF. CDR3 sequence (DNA): TGTGCCAGCAGTTTCTACACGACAGGTATGGAGACCCAGTACTTC.

The gene calls are TRBV2 and TRBJ2-3; weak D call: TRBD2 (5 bases). V was shortened by 4 bases and J by 2 bases, with 13 bases between the two germline ends. Germline V CDR1 and CDR2: SNHLY, FYNNEI. The CDR3 extends over 15 amino acids. The DNA of the CDR3 is TGTGCCAGCAGTGGAGGGATATTGCCCACAGATACGCAGTATTTT. Translation: CASSGGILPTDTQYF.

This clonotype showed up just a few times. The chain has TRBV6-2 or TRBV6-3 and TRBJ1-1; the D gene is possibly TRBD1 (5 bases). This CDR3 comprises 15 residues. Germline V gene lookup returns CDR1 MNHEY and CDR2 SVGEGT. The V and J ends lost 6 bases and 2 bases respectively, with 16 bases between them. CDR3 region: CASSSRGGGNTEAFF. CDR3 DNA: TGTGCCAGCAGCTCCCGGGGGGGTGGAAACACTGAAGCTTTCTTT.

The chain joins TRBV11-3 to TRBJ2-1, with TRBD2 identical over 13 bases. The length of the CDR3 is 17 residues. Germline CDR1 is SGHNT and CDR2 is YENEEA. Trimming at V came to 5 bases and at J to 7 bases, leaving 11 bases not matched to a gene. DNA for the CDR3: TGTGCCAGCAGCCCGGGACTAGCGGGAACTCTCAGGAATGAGCAGTTCTTC. Translation: CASSPGLAGTLRNEQFF.